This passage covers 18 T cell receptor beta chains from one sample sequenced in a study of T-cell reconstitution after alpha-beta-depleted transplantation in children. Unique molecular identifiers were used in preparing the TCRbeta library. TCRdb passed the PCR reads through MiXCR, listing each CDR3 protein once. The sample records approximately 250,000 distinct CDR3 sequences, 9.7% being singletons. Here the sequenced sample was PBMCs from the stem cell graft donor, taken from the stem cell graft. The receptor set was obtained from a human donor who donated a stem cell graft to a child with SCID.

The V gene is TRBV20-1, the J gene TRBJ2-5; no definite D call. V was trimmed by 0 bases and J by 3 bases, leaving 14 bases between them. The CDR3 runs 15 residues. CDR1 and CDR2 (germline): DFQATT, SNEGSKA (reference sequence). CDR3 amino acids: CSARDVDQFEETQYF. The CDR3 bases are TGCAGTGCTAGAGACGTAGACCAGTTCGAAGAGACCCAGTACTTC.

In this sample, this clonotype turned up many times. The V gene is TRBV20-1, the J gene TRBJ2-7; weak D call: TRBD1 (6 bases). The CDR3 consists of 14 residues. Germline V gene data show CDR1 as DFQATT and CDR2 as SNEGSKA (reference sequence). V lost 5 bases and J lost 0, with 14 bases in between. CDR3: CSAWPQGHSYEQYF. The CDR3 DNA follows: TGCAGTGCTTGGCCCCAGGGACACTCCTACGAGCAGTACTTC.

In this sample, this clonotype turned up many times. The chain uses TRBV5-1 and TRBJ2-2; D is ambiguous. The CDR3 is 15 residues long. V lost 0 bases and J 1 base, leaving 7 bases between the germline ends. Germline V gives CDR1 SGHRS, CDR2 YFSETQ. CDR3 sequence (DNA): TGCGCCAGCAGCTTGGAACTGGTGAACACCGGGGAGCTGTTTTTT. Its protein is CASSLELVNTGELFF.

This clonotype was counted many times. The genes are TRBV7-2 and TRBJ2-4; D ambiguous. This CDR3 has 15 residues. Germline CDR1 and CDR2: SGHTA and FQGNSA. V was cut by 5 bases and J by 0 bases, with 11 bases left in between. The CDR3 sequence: CASSPAELAKNIQYF. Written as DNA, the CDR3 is TGTGCCAGCAGCCCTGCTGAACTAGCCAAAAACATTCAGTACTTC.

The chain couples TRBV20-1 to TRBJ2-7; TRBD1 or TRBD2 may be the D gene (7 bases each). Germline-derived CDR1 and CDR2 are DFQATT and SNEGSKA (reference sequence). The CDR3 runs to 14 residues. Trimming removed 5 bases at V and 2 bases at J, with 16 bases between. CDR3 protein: CSAPGRGLTYEQYF. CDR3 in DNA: TGCAGTGCTCCTGGGAGGGGGCTTACCTACGAGCAGTACTTC.

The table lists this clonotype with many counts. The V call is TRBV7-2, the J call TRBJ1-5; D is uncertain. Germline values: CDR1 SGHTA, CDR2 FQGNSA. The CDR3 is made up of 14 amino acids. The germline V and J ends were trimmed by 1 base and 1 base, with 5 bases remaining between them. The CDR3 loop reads CASSLGLSNQPQHF. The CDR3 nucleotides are TGTGCCAGCAGCTTAGGACTGAGCAATCAGCCCCAGCATTTT. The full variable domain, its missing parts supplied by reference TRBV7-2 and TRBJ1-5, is GAGVSQSPSNKVTEKGKDVELRCDPISGHTALYWYRQSLGQGLEFLIYFQGNSAPDKSGLPSDRFSAERTGGSVSTLTIQRTQQEDSAVYLCASSLGLSNQPQHFGDGTRLSIL.

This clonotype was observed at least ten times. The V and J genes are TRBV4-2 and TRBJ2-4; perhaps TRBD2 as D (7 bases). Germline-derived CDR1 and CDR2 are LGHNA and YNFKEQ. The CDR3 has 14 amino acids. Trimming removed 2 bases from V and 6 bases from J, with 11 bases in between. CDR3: CASSQKGGVNIQYF. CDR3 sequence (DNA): TGTGCCAGCAGCCAAAAGGGGGGGGTAAACATTCAGTACTTC.

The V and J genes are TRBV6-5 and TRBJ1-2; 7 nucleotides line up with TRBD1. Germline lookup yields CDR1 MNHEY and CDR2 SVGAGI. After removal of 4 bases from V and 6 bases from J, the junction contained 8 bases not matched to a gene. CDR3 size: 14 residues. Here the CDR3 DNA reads TGTGCCAGCAGTTCCGACAGGGTATGGGATGGCTACACCTTC. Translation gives CASSSDRVWDGYTF.

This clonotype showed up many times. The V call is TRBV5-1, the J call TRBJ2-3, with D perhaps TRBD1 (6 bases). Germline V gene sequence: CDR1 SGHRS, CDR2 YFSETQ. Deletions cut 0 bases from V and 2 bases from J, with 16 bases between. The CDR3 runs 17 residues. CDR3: CASSLAARGFPTDTQYF. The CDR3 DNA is TGCGCCAGCAGCTTGGCTGCCAGGGGATTCCCCACAGATACGCAGTATTTT.

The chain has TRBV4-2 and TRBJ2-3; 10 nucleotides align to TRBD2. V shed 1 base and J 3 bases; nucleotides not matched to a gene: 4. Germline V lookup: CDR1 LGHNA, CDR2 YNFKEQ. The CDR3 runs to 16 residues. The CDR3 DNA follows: TGTGCCAGCAGCCAAGGCCCAGCGGGGGGGACAGATACGCAGTATTTT. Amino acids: CASSQGPAGGTDTQYF.

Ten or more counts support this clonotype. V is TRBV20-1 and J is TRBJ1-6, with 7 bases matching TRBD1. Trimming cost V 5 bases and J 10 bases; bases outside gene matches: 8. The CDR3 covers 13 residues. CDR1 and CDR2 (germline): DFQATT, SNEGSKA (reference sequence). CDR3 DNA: TGCAGTGCTTCAGACAGGGAAGGCTCACCCCTCCACTTT. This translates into CSASDREGSPLHF.

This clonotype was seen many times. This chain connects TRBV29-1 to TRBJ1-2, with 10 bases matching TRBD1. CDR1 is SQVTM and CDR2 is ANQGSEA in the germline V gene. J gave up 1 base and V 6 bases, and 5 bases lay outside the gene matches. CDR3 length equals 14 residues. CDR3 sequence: CSVRDRGLNYGYTF. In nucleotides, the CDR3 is TGCAGCGTCCGGGACAGGGGACTTAACTATGGCTACACCTTC.

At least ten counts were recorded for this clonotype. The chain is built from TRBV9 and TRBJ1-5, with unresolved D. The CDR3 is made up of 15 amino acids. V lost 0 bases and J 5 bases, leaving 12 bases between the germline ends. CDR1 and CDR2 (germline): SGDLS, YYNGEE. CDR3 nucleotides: TGTGCCAGCAGCGTAGACGGGAGCCCTGATCAGCCCCAGCATTTT. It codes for CASSVDGSPDQPQHF. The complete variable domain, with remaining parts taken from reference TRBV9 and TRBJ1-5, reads DSGVTQTPKHLITATGQRVTLRCSPRSGDLSVYWYQQSLDQGLQFLIQYYNGEERAKGNILERFSAQQFPDLHSELNLSSLELGDSALYFCASSVDGSPDQPQHFGDGTRLSIL.

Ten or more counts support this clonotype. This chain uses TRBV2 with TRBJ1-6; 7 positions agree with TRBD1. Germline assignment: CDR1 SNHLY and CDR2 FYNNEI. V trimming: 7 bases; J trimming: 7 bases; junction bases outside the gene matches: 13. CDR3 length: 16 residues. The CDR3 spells CASTMGAGGGNSPLHF. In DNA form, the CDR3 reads TGTGCCAGCACTATGGGGGCAGGGGGTGGCAATTCACCCCTCCACTTT.

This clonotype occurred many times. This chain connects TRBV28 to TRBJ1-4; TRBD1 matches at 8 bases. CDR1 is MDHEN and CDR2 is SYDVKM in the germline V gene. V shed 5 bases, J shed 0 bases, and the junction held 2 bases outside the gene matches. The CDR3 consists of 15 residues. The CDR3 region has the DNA TGTGCCAGCAGTCCGGGACAGGCAACTAATGAAAAACTGTTTTTT. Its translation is CASSPGQATNEKLFF.

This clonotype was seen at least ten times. CDR3: CASSIRTNEKLFF. In DNA form, the CDR3 reads TGTGCCAGCAGTATAAGGACTAATGAAAAACTGTTTTTT. This sequence joins TRBV2 and TRBJ1-4, with D hard to call. This CDR3 spans 13 amino acids. Germline CDR1 SNHLY, CDR2 FYNNEI. V lost 5 bases to trimming and J lost 2 bases, with 6 bases between them.

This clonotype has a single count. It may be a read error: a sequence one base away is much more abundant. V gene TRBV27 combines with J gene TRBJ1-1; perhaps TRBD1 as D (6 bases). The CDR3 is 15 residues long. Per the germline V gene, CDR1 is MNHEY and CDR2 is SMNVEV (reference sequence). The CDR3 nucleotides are TGTGCCAGCAGTCCCCGTGTCAGGGGATCCACTGAAGCTCTCTTT. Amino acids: CASSPRVRGSTEALF.

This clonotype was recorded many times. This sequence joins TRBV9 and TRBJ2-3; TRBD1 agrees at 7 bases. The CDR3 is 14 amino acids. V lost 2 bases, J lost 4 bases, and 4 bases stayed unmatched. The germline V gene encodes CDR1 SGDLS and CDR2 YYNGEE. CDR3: CASSVRQGPDTQYF. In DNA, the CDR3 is TGTGCCAGCAGCGTTAGACAGGGCCCAGATACGCAGTATTTT.